Following are 20 T cell receptor beta chains from one sample sequenced in a study of shared clonotypes between healthy human individuals. The method was immunoSEQ multiplex PCR; TCRdb's version includes in-frame clones alone and lacks a portion of them. The sample consists of 2 million or so clones, 95% of them appearing once. Specimen: naive CD4+ T cells sorted from blood. Subset denoted: CD45RA+ positively selected. Every receptor here comes from a man aged 18 to 35 in good health.

The rearrangement links TRBV5-1 to TRBJ2-7; maybe TRBD1 (6 bases). CDR1 and CDR2 from the germline V gene are SGHRS and YFSETQ. The CDR3 loop spans 13 amino acids. V shed 4 bases and J shed 3 bases, with 11 bases lying between them. For the CDR3, the DNA is TGCGCCAGCAGCCCAACAGGGTACTACGAGCAGTACTTC. This encodes CASSPTGYYEQYF.

The chain joins TRBV6-1 to TRBJ1-6, with unresolved D. Germline V gives CDR1 MNHNS, CDR2 SASEGT. Trimming removed 8 bases from V and 13 bases from J, with 18 bases in between. This CDR3 is 13 amino acids long. The CDR3 region is CASFLRAGLPLHF. In nucleotides, the CDR3 is TGTGCCAGCTTCCTCCGGGCCGGACTGCCCCTCCACTTT.

The chain employs TRBV5-1 and TRBJ2-1; 7 nucleotides line up with TRBD1. The CDR3 totals 15 residues. The germline V gene encodes CDR1 SGHRS and CDR2 YFSETQ. The V gene end was trimmed by 0 bases and the J gene end by 8 bases; junction bases not matched to a gene: 8. CDR3 in amino acids: CASSLVGGFSDEQFF. CDR3 sequence (DNA): TGCGCCAGCAGCTTGGTAGGGGGCTTTTCGGATGAGCAGTTCTTC.

The genes are TRBV19 and TRBJ2-1; D not certain. The CDR3 contains 18 residues. Trimming pared 6 bases from V and 5 bases from J, leaving 26 bases between. Germline values: CDR1 LNHDA, CDR2 SQIVND (reference sequence). The CDR3 spells CASSTIPPRWAKDNEQFF. The CDR3 nucleotides are TGTGCCAGTAGCACGATCCCCCCCAGGTGGGCTAAGGACAATGAGCAGTTCTTC.

The V call is TRBV19, the J call TRBJ1-2; tentative D call: TRBD1 (5 bases). Germline CDR1 reads LNHDA; CDR2 reads SQIVND (reference sequence). V was shortened by 2 bases and J by 7 bases, with 14 bases between the two germline ends. This CDR3 has 14 amino acids. The CDR3 DNA follows: TGTGCCAGTAGTATAACAGGCCTCTCTGGTGGCTACACCTTC. Amino acid sequence: CASSITGLSGGYTF.

The rearrangement uses TRBV11-2 and TRBJ2-5; 10 nucleotides align to TRBD2. The V gene's germline CDR1 is SGHAT and CDR2 FQNNGV. This CDR3 spans 16 amino acids. Trimming cost V 1 base and J 5 bases; bases outside gene matches: 7. This CDR3 is CASSLAASSGGETQYF. The CDR3 DNA follows: TGTGCCAGCAGCTTAGCGGCGTCTAGCGGGGGTGAGACCCAGTACTTC. Together with reference TRBV11-2 and TRBJ2-5, the CDR3 gives the full variable domain: EAGVAQSPRYKIIEKRQSVAFWCNPISGHATLYWYQQILGQGPKLLIQFQNNGVVDDSQLPKDRFSAERLKGVDSTLKIQPAKLEDSAVYLCASSLAASSGGETQYFGPGTRLLVL.

In its sample, this clone was seen once. V is TRBV18 and J is TRBJ2-7, with 8 positions matching TRBD1. The length of the CDR3 is 16 residues. Germline CDR1 KGHSH, CDR2 LQKENI. The V gene end was trimmed by 6 bases and the J gene end by 0 bases; junction bases not matched to a gene: 10. CDR3 loop: CASSRSWDRSSYEQYF. In DNA, the CDR3 is TGTGCCAGCTCGCGAAGTTGGGACAGGAGCTCCTACGAGCAGTACTTC.

The CDR3 protein is CASSRATRGYTF. The CDR3 nucleotides are TGTGCCAGCAGCCGGGCTACACGAGGCTACACCTTC. The chain is built from TRBV28 and TRBJ1-2; D uncertain. The ends were cut back, 6 bases at V and 8 bases at J, with 13 bases in the middle. The CDR3 sequence is 12 residues long. Germline V lookup: CDR1 MDHEN, CDR2 SYDVKM.

The V gene is TRBV11-2, the J gene TRBJ2-7; D is tentatively TRBD1 or TRBD2 (6 bases each). V was clipped by 1 base and J by 2 bases, with 18 bases between them. The CDR3 runs 17 residues. Germline CDR1 is SGHAT and CDR2 is FQNNGV. The CDR3 sequence is CASSLVSGGPAPYEQYF. The DNA of the CDR3 is TGTGCCAGCAGCTTAGTCTCCGGGGGCCCCGCACCCTACGAGCAGTACTTC.

As to this clone: An end of the junction differs from the germline gene, which may be a read error. J is TRBJ2-2 and V is TRBV7-7, with 10 positions matching TRBD2. The CDR3 length is 15 residues. CDR1 and CDR2 from the germline V gene are SSHAT and FNYEAQ (reference sequence). In DNA, the CDR3 is TGTGCTAGCAGCTTAACTAGCGGGGACACCGGGGAGCTGTTTTTT. It translates to CASSLTSGDTGELFF.

The chain uses TRBV18 and TRBJ1-1; 8 bases fit TRBD1. The CDR3 runs 14 residues. CDR1 is KGHSH and CDR2 is LQKENI in the germline V gene. The V segment lost 6 bases and the J segment 6 bases; nucleotides outside the gene matches: 9. The CDR3 loop is CASSPPGQVSEAFF. The CDR3 nucleotides read TGTGCCAGCTCGCCTCCGGGACAGGTCTCTGAAGCTTTCTTT.

The rearrangement links TRBV19 to TRBJ2-2, with D unresolved. Trimming took 6 bases from V and 1 from J, leaving 12 bases between them. Per germline, CDR1 LNHDA and CDR2 SQIVND (reference sequence). CDR3 size: 15 residues. CDR3 nucleotides: TGTGCCAGTAGCCCTCGACCCGGGAACACCGGGGAGCTGTTTTTT. Translating it yields CASSPRPGNTGELFF.

V usage is TRBV11-3 and J usage is TRBJ2-1, with TRBD2 matching 14 bases. Germline CDR1 SGHNT, CDR2 YENEEA. The length of the CDR3 is 16 residues. Trimming took 5 bases from V and 9 from J; bases not matched to a gene: 9. The CDR3: CASSPRLAGGPSEQFF. In DNA form, the CDR3 reads TGTGCCAGCAGCCCGCGACTAGCGGGGGGGCCTAGTGAGCAGTTCTTC.

V is TRBV5-4 and J is TRBJ2-7, with D possibly called TRBD1 or TRBD2 (6 bases each). The germline V gene encodes CDR1 SGHNT and CDR2 YYREEE (reference sequence). The CDR3 consists of 16 residues. V was clipped by 4 bases and J by 1 base, with 18 bases between them. CDR3: CASSQMGGVLSYEQYF. CDR3 bases: TGTGCCAGCAGCCAAATGGGGGGCGTTCTTTCCTACGAGCAGTACTTC.

V is TRBV28 and J is TRBJ1-2, with TRBD1 as a possible D gene (5 bases). This CDR3 is built from 10 residues. V was trimmed by 8 bases and J by 10 bases, leaving 11 bases between them. CDR1 is MDHEN, CDR2 SYDVKM, per germline. The CDR3 DNA is TGTGCCAGCGGGGCGGTGGTCTACACCTTC. This encodes CASGAVVYTF.

The gene calls are TRBV5-1 and TRBJ1-2, with 7 positions matching TRBD1. The CDR3 runs 17 residues. Germline trimming cut 4 bases from V and 4 bases from J; bases unmatched to any gene: 16. From germline, CDR1 is SGHRS and CDR2 YFSETQ. CDR3 in amino acids: CASSPRTGDPIGYGYTF. The CDR3 DNA sequence: TGCGCCAGCAGCCCCCGGACAGGAGATCCGATCGGCTATGGCTACACCTTC.

Notes on this clone: The same CDR3 is also encoded by other DNA sequences in this sample. The rearrangement joins TRBV29-1 to TRBJ2-5; D may be TRBD2 (6 bases). Germline CDR1 SQVTM, CDR2 ANQGSEA. Trimming cost V 2 bases and J 5 bases, with 9 bases left between them. The CDR3 is made up of 12 amino acids. The CDR3 protein is CSVERGGETQYF. The CDR3 bases are TGCAGCGTTGAACGTGGGGGGGAGACCCAGTACTTC.

The gene calls are TRBV19 and TRBJ2-2, with D maybe TRBD1 (6 bases). Germline V gives CDR1 LNHDA, CDR2 SQIVND (reference sequence). This CDR3 is built from 14 residues. The V end was cut by 7 bases, the J end by 0 bases, with 9 bases between. The chain's CDR3 is CASTRDTNTGELFF. DNA of the CDR3: TGTGCCAGTACCAGGGACACGAACACCGGGGAGCTGTTTTTT. Drawing the rest from reference TRBV19 and TRBJ2-2, the complete variable domain is DGGITQSPKYLFRKEGQNVTLSCEQNLNHDAMYWYRQDPGQGLRLIYYSQIVNDFQKGDIAEGYSVSREKKESFPLTVTSAQKNPTAFYLCASTRDTNTGELFFGEGSRLTVL.

This clone has a single count. The J gene is TRBJ1-2, the V gene TRBV10-3; D is perhaps TRBD1 (6 bases). V lost 8 bases, J lost 4 bases, and 11 bases lay in between. This CDR3 is built from 12 residues. Germline CDR1 ENHRY, CDR2 SYGVKD. The CDR3 sequence is CAIGGQFYGYTF. CDR3 coding DNA: TGTGCCATCGGTGGACAGTTCTATGGCTACACCTTC.

The rearrangement joins TRBV11-3 to TRBJ1-1; D might be TRBD1 (6 bases). Looked up from germline, CDR1 is SGHNT and CDR2 is YENEEA. This CDR3 contains 15 residues. Between the trimmed V and J ends, which lost 1 base and 1 base, there was a span of 10 bases. The CDR3: CASSLAGGPNTEAFF. Here the CDR3 DNA reads TGTGCCAGCAGCTTAGCGGGGGGGCCGAACACTGAAGCTTTCTTT.